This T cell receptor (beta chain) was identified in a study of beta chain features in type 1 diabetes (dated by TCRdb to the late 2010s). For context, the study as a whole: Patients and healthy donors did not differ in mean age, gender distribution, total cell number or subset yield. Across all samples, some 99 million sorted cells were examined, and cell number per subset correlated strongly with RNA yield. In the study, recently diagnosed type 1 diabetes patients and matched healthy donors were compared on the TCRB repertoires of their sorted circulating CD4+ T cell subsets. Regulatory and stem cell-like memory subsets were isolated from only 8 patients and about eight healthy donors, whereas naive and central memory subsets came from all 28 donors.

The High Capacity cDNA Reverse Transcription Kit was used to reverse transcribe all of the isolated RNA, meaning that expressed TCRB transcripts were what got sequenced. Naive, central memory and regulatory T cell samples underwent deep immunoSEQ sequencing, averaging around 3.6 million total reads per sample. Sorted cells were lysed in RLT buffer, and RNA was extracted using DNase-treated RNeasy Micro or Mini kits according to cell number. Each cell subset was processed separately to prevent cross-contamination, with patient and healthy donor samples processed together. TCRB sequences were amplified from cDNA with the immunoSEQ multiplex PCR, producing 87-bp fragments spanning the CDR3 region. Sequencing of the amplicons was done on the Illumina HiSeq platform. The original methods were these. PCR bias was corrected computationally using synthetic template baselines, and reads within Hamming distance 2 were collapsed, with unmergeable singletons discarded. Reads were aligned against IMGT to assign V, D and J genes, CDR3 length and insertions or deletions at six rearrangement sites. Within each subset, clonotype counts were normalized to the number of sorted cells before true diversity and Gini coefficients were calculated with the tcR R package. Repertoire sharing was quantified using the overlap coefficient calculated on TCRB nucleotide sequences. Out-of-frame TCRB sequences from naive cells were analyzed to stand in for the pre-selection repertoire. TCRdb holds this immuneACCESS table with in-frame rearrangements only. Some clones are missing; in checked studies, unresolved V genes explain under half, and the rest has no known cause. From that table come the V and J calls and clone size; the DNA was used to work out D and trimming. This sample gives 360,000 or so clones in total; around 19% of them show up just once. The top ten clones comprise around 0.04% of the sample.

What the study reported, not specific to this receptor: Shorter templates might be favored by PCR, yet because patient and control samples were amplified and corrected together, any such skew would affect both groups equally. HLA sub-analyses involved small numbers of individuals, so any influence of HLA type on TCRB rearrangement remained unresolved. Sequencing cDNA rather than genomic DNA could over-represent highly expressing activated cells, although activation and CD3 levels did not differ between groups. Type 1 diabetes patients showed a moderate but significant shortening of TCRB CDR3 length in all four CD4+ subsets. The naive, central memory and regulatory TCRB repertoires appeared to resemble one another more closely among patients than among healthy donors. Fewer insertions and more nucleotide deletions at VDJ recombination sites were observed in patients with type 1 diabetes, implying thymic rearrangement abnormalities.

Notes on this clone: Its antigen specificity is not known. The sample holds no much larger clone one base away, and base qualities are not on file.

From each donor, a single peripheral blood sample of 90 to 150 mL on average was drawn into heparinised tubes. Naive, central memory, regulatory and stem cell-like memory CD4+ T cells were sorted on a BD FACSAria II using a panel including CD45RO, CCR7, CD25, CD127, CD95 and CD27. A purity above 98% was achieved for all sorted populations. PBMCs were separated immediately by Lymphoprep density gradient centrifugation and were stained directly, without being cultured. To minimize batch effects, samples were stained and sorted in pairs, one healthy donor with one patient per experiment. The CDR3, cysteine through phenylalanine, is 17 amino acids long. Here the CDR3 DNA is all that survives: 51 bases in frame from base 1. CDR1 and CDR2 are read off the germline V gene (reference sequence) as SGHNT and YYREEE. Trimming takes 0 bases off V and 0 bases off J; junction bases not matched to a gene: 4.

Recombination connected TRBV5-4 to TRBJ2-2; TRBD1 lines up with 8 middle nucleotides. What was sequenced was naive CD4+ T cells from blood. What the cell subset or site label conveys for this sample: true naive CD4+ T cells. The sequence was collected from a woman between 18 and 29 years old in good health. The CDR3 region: CASSLDRGSSNTGELFF. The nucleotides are TGTGCCAGCAGCTTGGACAGGGGGAGTTCGAACACCGGGGAGCTGTTTTTT.